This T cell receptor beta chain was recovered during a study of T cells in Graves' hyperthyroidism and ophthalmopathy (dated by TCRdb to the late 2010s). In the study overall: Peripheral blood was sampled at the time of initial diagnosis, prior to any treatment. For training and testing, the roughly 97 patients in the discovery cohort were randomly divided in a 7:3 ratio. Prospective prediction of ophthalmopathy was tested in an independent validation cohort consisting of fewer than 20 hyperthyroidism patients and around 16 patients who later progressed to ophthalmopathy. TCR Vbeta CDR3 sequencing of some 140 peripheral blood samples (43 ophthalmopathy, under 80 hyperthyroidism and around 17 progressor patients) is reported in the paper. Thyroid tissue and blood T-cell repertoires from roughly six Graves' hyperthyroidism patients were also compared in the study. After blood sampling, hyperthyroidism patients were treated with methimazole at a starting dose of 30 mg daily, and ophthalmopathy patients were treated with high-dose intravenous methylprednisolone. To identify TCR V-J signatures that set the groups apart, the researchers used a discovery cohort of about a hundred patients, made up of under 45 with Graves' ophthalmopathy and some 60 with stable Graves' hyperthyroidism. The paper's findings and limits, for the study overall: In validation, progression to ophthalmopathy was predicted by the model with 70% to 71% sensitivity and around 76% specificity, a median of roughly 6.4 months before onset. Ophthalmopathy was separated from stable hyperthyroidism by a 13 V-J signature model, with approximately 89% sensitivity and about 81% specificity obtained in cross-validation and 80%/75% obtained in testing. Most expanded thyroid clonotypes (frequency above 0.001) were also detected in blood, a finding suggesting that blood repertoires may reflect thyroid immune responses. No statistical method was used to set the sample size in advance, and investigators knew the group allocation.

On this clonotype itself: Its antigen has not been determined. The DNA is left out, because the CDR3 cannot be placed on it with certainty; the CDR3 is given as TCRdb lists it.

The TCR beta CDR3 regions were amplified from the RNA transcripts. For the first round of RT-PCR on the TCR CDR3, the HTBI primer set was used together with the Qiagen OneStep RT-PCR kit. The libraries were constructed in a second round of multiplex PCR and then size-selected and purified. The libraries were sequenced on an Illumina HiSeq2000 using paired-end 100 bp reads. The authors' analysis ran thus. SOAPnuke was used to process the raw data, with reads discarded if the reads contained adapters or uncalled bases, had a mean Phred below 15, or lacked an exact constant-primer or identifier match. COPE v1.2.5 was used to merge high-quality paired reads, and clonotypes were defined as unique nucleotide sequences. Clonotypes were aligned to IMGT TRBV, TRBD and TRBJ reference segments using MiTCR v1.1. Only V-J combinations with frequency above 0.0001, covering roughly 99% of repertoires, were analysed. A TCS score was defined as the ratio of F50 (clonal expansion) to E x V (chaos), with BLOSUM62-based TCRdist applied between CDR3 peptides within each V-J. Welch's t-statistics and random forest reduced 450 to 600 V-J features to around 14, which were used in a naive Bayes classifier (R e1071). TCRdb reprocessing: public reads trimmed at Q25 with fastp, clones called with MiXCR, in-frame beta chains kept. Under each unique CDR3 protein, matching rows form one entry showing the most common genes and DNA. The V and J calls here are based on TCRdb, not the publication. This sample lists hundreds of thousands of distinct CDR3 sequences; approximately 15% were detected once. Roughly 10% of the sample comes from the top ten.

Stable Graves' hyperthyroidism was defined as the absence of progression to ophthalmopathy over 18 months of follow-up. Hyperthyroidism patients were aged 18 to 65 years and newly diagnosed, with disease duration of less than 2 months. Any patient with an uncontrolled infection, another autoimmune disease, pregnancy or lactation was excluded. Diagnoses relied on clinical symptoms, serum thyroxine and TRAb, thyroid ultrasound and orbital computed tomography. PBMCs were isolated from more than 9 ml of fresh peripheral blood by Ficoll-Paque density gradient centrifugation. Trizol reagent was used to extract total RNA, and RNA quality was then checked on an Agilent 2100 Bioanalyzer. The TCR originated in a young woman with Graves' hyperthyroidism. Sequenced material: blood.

The CDR3 region: CASRGSTYEQYFGPGTDTQYF. Rearrangement joined TRBV28 to TRBJ2-3; the table assigns TRBD2, which was not confirmed against the DNA. CDR3 length: 21 amino acids, cysteine to phenylalanine. CDR1 and CDR2 are read off the germline V gene as MDHEN and SYDVKM.